Below are 11 T cell receptor beta chains sequenced from a single sample in a study of cytomegalovirus exposure and HLA in healthy donors. PCR amplification relied on 60 Vbeta primers (plus 13 Jbeta primers). Clones were read by immunoSEQ multiplex PCR, and TCRdb kept only the in-frame ones, dropping some. Of approximately 190,000 clones in the sample, around 70% are singletons; the top ten hold around 2.6%. The sequenced sample was PBMCs. All receptors come from a man aged 35 to 55 in good health and CMV-seropositive.

The rearrangement links TRBV20-1 to TRBJ1-1; D perhaps matches TRBD1 (5 bases). The CDR3 runs to 11 residues. Trimming took 3 bases from V and 5 from J, leaving 7 bases between them. Germline CDR1 and CDR2: DFQATT and SNEGSKA (reference sequence). The CDR3 loop reads CSARGGTEAFF. DNA for the CDR3: TGCAGTGCTAGGGGGGGGACTGAAGCTTTCTTT.

The CDR3 here is CASSARVFYEQYF. CDR3 DNA: TGTGCCAGCAGTGCCAGGGTGTTCTACGAGCAGTACTTC. The chain combines TRBV27 with TRBJ2-7, with a tentative D call TRBD1 (5 bases). Germline CDR1 and CDR2: MNHEY and SMNVEV (reference sequence). The germline V and J ends were trimmed by 5 bases and 3 bases, with 11 bases remaining between them. This CDR3 spans 13 amino acids.

J is TRBJ1-6 and V is TRBV19, with TRBD1 matching over 9 bases. The ends lost 7 bases at V and 7 bases at J; junction bases unmatched: 11. This CDR3 spans 16 amino acids. Germline V gives CDR1 LNHDA, CDR2 SQIVND (reference sequence). CDR3 DNA sequence: TGTGCCAGTACGTTTGGAACCGGGACAGGGAATTCACCCCTCCACTTT. Translation: CASTFGTGTGNSPLHF.

The J gene is TRBJ2-3, the V gene TRBV10-3; 8 nucleotides align to TRBD2. The V gene end was trimmed by 2 bases and the J gene end by 5 bases; junction bases not matched to a gene: 3. Germline V gene data show CDR1 as ENHRY and CDR2 as SYGVKD. The CDR3 extends over 14 amino acids. This chain's CDR3 is CAISEKRGQDTQYF. The CDR3 coding sequence is TGTGCCATCAGTGAGAAGCGGGGGCAAGATACGCAGTATTTT.

The genes are TRBV5-4 and TRBJ2-3, with 14 bases matching TRBD2. The ends lost 3 bases at V and 8 bases at J; junction bases unmatched: 2. Per germline, CDR1 SGHNT and CDR2 YYREEE (reference sequence). The CDR3 totals 14 residues. CDR3 coding DNA: TGTGCCAGCAGCTCCGGGACTAGCGGGAGTACGCAGTATTTT. Translation gives CASSSGTSGSTQYF. The complete variable domain, with remaining parts taken from reference TRBV5-4 and TRBJ2-3, reads ETGVTQSPTHLIKTRGQQVTLRCSSQSGHNTVSWYQQALGQGPQFIFQYYREEENGRGNFPPRFSGLQFPNYSSELNVNALELDDSALYLCASSSGTSGSTQYFGPGTRLTVL.

There are a few counts of this clone. J is TRBJ2-7 and V is TRBV19, with a tentative D call TRBD1 (6 bases). V gave up 6 bases and J gave up 5 bases, with 17 bases separating them. The CDR3 loop spans 14 amino acids. Per germline, CDR1 LNHDA and CDR2 SQIVND (reference sequence). CDR3 sequence reads: CASRDPGAKNEQYF. As DNA, the CDR3 is TGTGCCAGTAGAGATCCAGGGGCGAAGAACGAGCAGTACTTC.

The rearrangement uses TRBV5-1 and TRBJ1-2; no clear D. The length of the CDR3 is 13 residues. In germline, CDR1 is SGHRS, CDR2 YFSETQ. V lost 3 bases and J lost 8, with 14 bases in between. CDR3 DNA sequence: TGCGCCAGCAGCTACGAACAGCTGGCCGGCTACACCTTC. Translating it yields CASSYEQLAGYTF.

This clone was picked up a small number of times. This sequence joins TRBV5-6 and TRBJ1-3; no clear D gene. CDR3 length equals 14 residues. Germline CDR1 reads SGHDT; CDR2 reads YYEEEE. V was pared by 5 bases and J by 0 bases, with 9 bases between. CDR3: CASSPLLSGNTIYF. CDR3 nucleotides: TGTGCCAGCAGTCCCCTCCTCTCTGGAAACACCATATATTTT. The full variable domain, its missing parts supplied by reference TRBV5-6 and TRBJ1-3, is DAGVTQSPTHLIKTRGQQVTLRCSPKSGHDTVSWYQQALGQGPQFIFQYYEEEERQRGNFPDRFSGHQFPNYSSELNVNALLLGDSALYLCASSPLLSGNTIYFGEGSWLTVV.

This chain uses TRBV19 with TRBJ1-1, with D perhaps TRBD1 (5 bases). The CDR3 extends over 18 amino acids. The germline V gene encodes CDR1 LNHDA and CDR2 SQIVND (reference sequence). V lost 4 bases and J 0 bases, leaving 21 bases between the germline ends. CDR3 amino acids: CASSTDQHWGSMNTEAFF. The CDR3 region has the DNA TGTGCCAGTAGTACTGACCAGCACTGGGGCTCCATGAACACTGAAGCTTTCTTT.

The V gene is TRBV13, the J gene TRBJ2-1, with TRBD1 matching over 8 bases. Germline V CDR1 and CDR2: PRHDT, FYEKMQ (reference sequence). This CDR3 comprises 16 residues. The V and J ends lost 5 bases and 9 bases, in that order; junction bases with no gene match: 15. The CDR3 DNA follows: TGTGCCAGCAGCCCTCAACAGGGGGGAAGAGTCGCTGAGCAGTTCTTC. Translation gives CASSPQQGGRVAEQFF.

This clone has only a few counts. The V call is TRBV19, the J call TRBJ1-2; D is unresolved. The germline gives CDR1 LNHDA, CDR2 SQIVND (reference sequence). Trimming took off 5 bases at V and 5 bases at J, with 12 bases between the two ends. This CDR3 spans 13 amino acids. The CDR3 DNA reads as TGTGCCAGTAGTTTCCCGGGGAATTATGGCTACACCTTC. This gives the protein CASSFPGNYGYTF.